The rows below give T cell receptor beta chains drawn from one sample of a study of CD8 T cells in ankylosing spondylitis. TCRdb reanalysed the 5' RACE reads using MiXCR and keeps one entry per CDR3 protein. Of approximately 220,000 distinct CDR3 sequences in the sample, roughly a tenth are singletons; the top ten hold approximately 20%. Material: blood, either unsorted or a sorted T cell fraction (not recorded which). The receptors shown here come from a male donor with ankylosing spondylitis or in good health (not recorded which). CDR3s include the opening cysteine and the closing phenylalanine or tryptophan. Fields, in order: V gene, J gene, clone size, D gene, CDR3 DNA, CDR3 protein. A D gene is named only where the DNA matches it firmly. Expanded clones get a size class; other rows say once, few or many, or leave the size out.

TRBV12-3/TRBV12-4	TRBJ2-1	many	.	TGTGCCAGCAGCCGAGACCAGGGGTCTAGCTCCTACAATGAGCAGTTCTTC	CASSRDQGSSSYNEQFF
TRBV3-1	TRBJ2-1	many	TRBD2	TGTGCCAGCAGCCAAGATGCTAGCGGGCAGTTCTTC	CASSQDASGQFF
TRBV20-1	TRBJ2-2	few	TRBD1	TGCAGTGCTAGAGATCGTACAGGGGGCGGAACCGGGGAGCTGTTTTTT	CSARDRTGGGTGELFF
TRBV20-1	TRBJ1-1	few	.	TGCAGTGCTAGAGGAGGGGGGTTAAACACTGAAGCTTTCTTT	CSARGGGLNTEAFF
TRBV5-4	TRBJ2-1	many	TRBD2	TGTGCCAGCAGCACCGGGGGGGCTCGGTACAATGAGCAGTTCTTC	CASSTGGARYNEQFF
TRBV7-2	TRBJ2-3	many	.	TGTGCCAGCAGCTCCAGGGCAGATACGCAGTATTTT	CASSSRADTQYF
TRBV7-2	TRBJ2-3	many	.	TGTGCCAGCAGCCCAGCCCACTCGTCAGATACGCAGTATTTT	CASSPAHSSDTQYF
TRBV12-3/TRBV12-4	TRBJ2-7	many	TRBD2	TGTGCCAGCAGTCGGGACAGCCTAGCGGGAGAGCAGTACTTC	CASSRDSLAGEQYF
TRBV2	TRBJ2-1	.	.	TGTGCCAGCAGCCGGGACGCCTACAATGAGCAGTTCTTC	CASSRDAYNEQFF
TRBV5-1	TRBJ2-5	few	.	TGCGCCAGCAGCGTCTTCAGGTTCCAAGAGACCCAGTACTTC	CASSVFRFQETQYF
TRBV5-1	TRBJ2-1	many	.	TGCGCCAGCAGCTTGGCGGGTAAACCCCGCTCCTACAATGAGCAGTTCTTC	CASSLAGKPRSYNEQFF
TRBV12-3/TRBV12-4	TRBJ1-1	many	.	TGTGCCAGCAGTTCTTTTTCCCCGAGCCGCACTGAAGCTTTCTTT	CASSSFSPSRTEAFF
TRBV20-1	TRBJ2-3	many	TRBD1	TGCAGTGCTGGCGACAGGGGCCTCACAGATACGCAGTATTTT	CSAGDRGLTDTQYF